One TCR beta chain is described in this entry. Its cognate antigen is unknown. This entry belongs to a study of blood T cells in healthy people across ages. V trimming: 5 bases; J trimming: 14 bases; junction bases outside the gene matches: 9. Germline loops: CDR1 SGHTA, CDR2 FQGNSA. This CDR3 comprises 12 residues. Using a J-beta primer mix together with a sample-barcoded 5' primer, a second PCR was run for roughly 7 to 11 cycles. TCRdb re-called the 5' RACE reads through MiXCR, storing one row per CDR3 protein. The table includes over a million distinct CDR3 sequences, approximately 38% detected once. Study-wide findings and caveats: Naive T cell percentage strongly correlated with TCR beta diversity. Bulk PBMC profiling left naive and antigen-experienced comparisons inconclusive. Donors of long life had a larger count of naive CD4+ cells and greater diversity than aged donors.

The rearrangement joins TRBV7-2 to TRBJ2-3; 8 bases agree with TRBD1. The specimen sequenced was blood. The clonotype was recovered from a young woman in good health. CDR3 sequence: CASSRPPGTGYF. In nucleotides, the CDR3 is TGTGCCAGCAGCAGACCCCCCGGGACAGGGTATTTT.